The 9 T cell receptor beta chains presented below share a single source sample, sequenced in a study of T cell responses to AZD1222 COVID-19 vaccine (dated by TCRdb to about 2021). Libraries were built with the immunoSEQ multiplex PCR assay. Imported from immuneACCESS, the table was reduced by TCRdb to in-frame sequences with V and J called. These copies leave out some clones; in studies compared against another copy, an unresolved V gene accounts for under half, and the cause of the remainder is not known. For this sample there are tens of thousands of clones; over 75% appear just once. Jointly, the top ten make up roughly 18% of the sample. The label giving this sample's time point can be read as: about 28 days (+/-7) after the second vaccine dose. The sample here was peripheral blood, taken 28 days after the second AZD1222 dose. The receptor source for this set is an adult who received the AZD1222 COVID-19 vaccine.

The J gene is TRBJ1-6, the V gene TRBV27, with TRBD1 matching 8 bases. Germline V CDR1 and CDR2: MNHEY, SMNVEV (reference sequence). This CDR3 comprises 17 residues. Trimming removed 5 bases from V and 5 bases from J; junction bases left unmatched: 11. CDR3 nucleotides: TGTGCCAGCAGTCCAGGACAGGGCGGCCCCCATAATTCACCCCTCCACTTT. It yields the protein CASSPGQGGPHNSPLHF.

The chain is built from TRBV7-6 and TRBJ2-2; D may be TRBD2 (7 bases). CDR3 length equals 16 residues. V was cut by 0 bases and J by 5 bases, with 13 bases left in between. Germline lookup yields CDR1 SGHVS and CDR2 FNYEAQ. The CDR3 region has the DNA TGTGCCAGCAGCTTAGCTAGGCGGGGGCGGACCGGGGAGCTGTTTTTT. It is translated as CASSLARRGRTGELFF.

This chain joins TRBV23-1 and TRBJ2-7; D tentatively fits TRBD1 or TRBD2 (5 bases each). TRBV23-1 has ORF status, its function being uncertain. The V and J ends lost 2 bases and 3 bases respectively, with 14 bases between them. This CDR3 region has 15 residues. CDR3 nucleotides: TGCGCCAGCAGTCAACCTCCGGGACGTCTCTACGAGCAGTACTTC. Protein: CASSQPPGRLYEQYF.

The chain has TRBV4-1 and TRBJ1-5, with D perhaps matching TRBD1 (5 bases). The germline V gene has CDR1 MGHRA and CDR2 YSYEKL. This CDR3 region has 14 residues. V lost 4 bases to trimming and J lost 2 bases, with 9 bases between them. The CDR3 DNA follows: TGCGCCAGCAGCCGGGACTTTGGCAATCAGCCCCAGCATTTT. This sequence encodes CASSRDFGNQPQHF.

A few counts support this clone. This sequence joins TRBV20-1 and TRBJ1-5; D unresolved. V lost 3 bases and J lost 2, with 8 bases in between. The CDR3 contains 13 residues. Germline V CDR1 and CDR2: DFQATT, SNEGSKA (reference sequence). The CDR3 here is CSASQLGNQPQHF. CDR3 in DNA: TGCAGTGCTAGTCAACTCGGCAATCAGCCCCAGCATTTT.

The chain recombines TRBV7-3 with TRBJ2-3; D gene uncertain. This CDR3 has 14 amino acids. In germline, CDR1 is SGHTA, CDR2 FQGTGA. With 4 bases removed from V and 2 bases from J, the gap between germline ends came to 10 bases. This CDR3 reads CASSSGPLTDTQYF. DNA for the CDR3: TGTGCCAGCAGCTCCGGACCCCTCACAGATACGCAGTATTTT.

The chain carries TRBV6-5 and TRBJ1-6; D is undetermined. Germline V lookup: CDR1 MNHEY, CDR2 SVGAGI. The CDR3 totals 15 residues. V shed 8 bases and J shed 8 bases, with 19 bases lying between them. As DNA, the CDR3 is TGTGCCAGCCGCGACGCCAGGCTACTTTATTCACCCCTCCACTTT. Amino acids: CASRDARLLYSPLHF.

V is TRBV30 and J is TRBJ1-6; D not resolved. The CDR3 is 13 amino acids. Trimming removed 0 bases at V and 8 bases at J, with 8 bases between. Germline CDR1 and CDR2: GTSNPN and SVGIG (reference sequence). The CDR3 bases are TGTGCCTGGAGTGTTGACAACTATTCACCCCTCCACTTT. As protein: CAWSVDNYSPLHF.

The chain joins TRBV3-1 (or the pseudogene TRBV3-2) to TRBJ2-7; D gene uncertain. Trimming pared 0 bases from V and 6 bases from J, leaving 6 bases between. The CDR3 spans 12 residues. The germline V gene has CDR1 LGHDT and CDR2 YNNKEL (reference sequence). The CDR3 DNA follows: TGTGCCAGCAGCCAAGATGTGCGCGAGCAGTACTTC. It specifies CASSQDVREQYF.